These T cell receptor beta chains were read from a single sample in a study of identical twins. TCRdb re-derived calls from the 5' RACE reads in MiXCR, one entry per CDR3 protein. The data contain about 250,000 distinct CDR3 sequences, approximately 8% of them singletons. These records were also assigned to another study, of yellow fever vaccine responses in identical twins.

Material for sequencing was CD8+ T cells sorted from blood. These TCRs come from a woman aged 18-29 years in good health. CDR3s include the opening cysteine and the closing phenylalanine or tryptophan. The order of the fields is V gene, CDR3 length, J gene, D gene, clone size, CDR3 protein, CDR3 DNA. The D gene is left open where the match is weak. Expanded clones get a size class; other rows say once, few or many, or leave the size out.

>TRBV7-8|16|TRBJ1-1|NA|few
CASSPSTGNQGTEAFF
TGTGCCAGCAGCCCGAGTACGGGGAACCAGGGGACTGAAGCTTTCTTT
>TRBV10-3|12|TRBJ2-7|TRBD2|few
CAISGTSAEQYF
TGTGCCATCAGTGGGACTAGTGCCGAGCAGTACTTC
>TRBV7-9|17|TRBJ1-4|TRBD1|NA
CASSTGTGGTTNEKLFF
TGTGCCAGCAGCACCGGGACAGGGGGGACTACTAATGAAAAACTGTTTTTT
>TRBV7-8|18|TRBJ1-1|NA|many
CASSLGGGASSRYTEAFF
TGTGCCAGCAGCTTAGGAGGGGGAGCAAGTTCTAGGTACACTGAAGCTTTCTTT
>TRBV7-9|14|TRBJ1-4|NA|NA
CASSERSNNEKLFF
TGTGCCAGCAGCGAGCGCAGCAATAATGAAAAACTGTTTTTT
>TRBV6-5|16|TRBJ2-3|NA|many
CASSYSGGWGTDTQYF
TGTGCCAGCAGTTACTCTGGCGGGTGGGGCACAGATACGCAGTATTTT
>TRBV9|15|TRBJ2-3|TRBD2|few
CASRLGLADSDTQYF
TGTGCCAGCAGACTGGGACTAGCAGATTCGGATACGCAGTATTTT
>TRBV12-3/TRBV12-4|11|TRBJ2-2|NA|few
CASSLMVELFF
TGTGCCAGCAGTTTAATGGTGGAGCTGTTTTTT
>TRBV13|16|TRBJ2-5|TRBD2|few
CASSLVTSGKYETQYF
TGTGCCAGCAGCTTAGTAACTAGCGGGAAGTATGAGACCCAGTACTTC
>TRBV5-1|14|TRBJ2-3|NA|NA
CASSLANAPDTQYF
TGCGCCAGCAGCTTGGCCAACGCGCCCGATACGCAGTATTTT
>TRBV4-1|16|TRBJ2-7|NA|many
CASSQDGSGTSYEQYF
TGCGCCAGCAGCCAAGATGGTAGCGGTACTTCCTACGAGCAGTACTTC
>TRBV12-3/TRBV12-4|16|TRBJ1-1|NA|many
CASSPYSLGADTEAFF
TGTGCCAGCAGTCCTTACTCTCTGGGGGCCGACACTGAAGCTTTCTTT
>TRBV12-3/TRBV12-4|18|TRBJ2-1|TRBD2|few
CASSLRINSGTAYNEQFF
TGTGCCAGCAGTTTACGGATAAATAGCGGGACCGCCTACAATGAGCAGTTCTTC
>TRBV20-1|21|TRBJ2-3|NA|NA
CSAKLGSPGTHFRVITDTQYF
TGCAGTGCTAAACTCGGGAGCCCCGGGACGCATTTCCGGGTCATCACAGATACGCAGTATTTT
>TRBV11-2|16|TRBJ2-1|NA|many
CASSLVVGVLYNEQFF
TGTGCCAGCAGCTTAGTGGTGGGAGTGTTATACAATGAGCAGTTCTTC
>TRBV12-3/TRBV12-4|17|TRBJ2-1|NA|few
CASSPMGGAGAGNEQFF
TGTGCCAGCAGTCCCATGGGGGGCGCGGGAGCTGGCAATGAGCAGTTCTTC
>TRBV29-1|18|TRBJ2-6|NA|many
CSVEEAGQLGSGANVLTF
TGCAGCGTTGAAGAAGCGGGACAGTTAGGCTCTGGGGCCAACGTCCTGACTTTC
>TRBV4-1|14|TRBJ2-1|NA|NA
CASSQESGPEEQFF
TGCGCCAGCAGCCAAGAAAGTGGGCCTGAGGAGCAGTTCTTC
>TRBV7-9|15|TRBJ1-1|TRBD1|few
CASSPPTGMNTEAFF
TGTGCCAGCAGCCCCCCGACAGGGATGAACACTGAAGCTTTCTTT
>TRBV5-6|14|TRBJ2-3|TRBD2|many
CASSPGLSIDTQYF
TGTGCCAGCAGCCCGGGACTATCTATAGATACGCAGTATTTT
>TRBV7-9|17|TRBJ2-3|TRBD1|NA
CASSPRDRGWSTDTQYF
TGTGCCAGCAGCCCCCGGGACAGGGGTTGGAGCACAGATACGCAGTATTTT
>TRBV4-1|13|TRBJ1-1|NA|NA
CASSQDLNSEAFF
TGCGCCAGCAGCCAAGATCTCAACAGTGAAGCTTTCTTT
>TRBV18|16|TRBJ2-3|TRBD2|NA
CASSPLASGSTDTQYF
TGTGCCAGCTCACCATTGGCTAGCGGGAGCACAGATACGCAGTATTTT
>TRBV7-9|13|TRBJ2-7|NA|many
CASSGQGGYEQYF
TGTGCCAGCAGCGGGCAGGGGGGCTACGAGCAGTACTTC
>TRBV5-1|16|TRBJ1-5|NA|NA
CASSRGGEWSNQPQHF
TGCGCCAGTTCCCGAGGGGGGGAGTGGAGCAATCAGCCCCAGCATTTT
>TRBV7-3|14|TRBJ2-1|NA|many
CASSLIGNYNEQFF
TGTGCCAGCAGCTTAATCGGCAATTACAATGAGCAGTTCTTC
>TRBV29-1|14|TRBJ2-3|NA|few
CSVESFGGADTQYF
TGCAGCGTTGAATCATTTGGTGGCGCAGATACGCAGTATTTT
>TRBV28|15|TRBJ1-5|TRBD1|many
CASSHGTDRAQPQHF
TGTGCCAGCAGCCATGGAACCGACAGGGCTCAGCCCCAGCATTTT
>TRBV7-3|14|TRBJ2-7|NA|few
CASSSTNGGNEQYF
TGTGCCAGCAGCTCAACTAATGGGGGAAACGAGCAGTACTTC
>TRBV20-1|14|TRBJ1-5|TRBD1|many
CSATDRESNQPQHF
TGCAGTGCCACCGACAGGGAGAGCAATCAGCCCCAGCATTTT
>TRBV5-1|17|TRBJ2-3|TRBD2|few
CASSLVWASGSTDTQYF
TGCGCCAGCAGCTTGGTGTGGGCTAGCGGTAGCACAGATACGCAGTATTTT
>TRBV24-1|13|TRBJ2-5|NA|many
CATSDPFRETQYF
TGTGCCACCAGTGATCCATTCCGAGAGACCCAGTACTTC
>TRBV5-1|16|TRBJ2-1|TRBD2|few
CASSFGAGGSGDEQFF
TGCGCCAGCAGTTTCGGAGCGGGAGGGTCCGGGGATGAGCAGTTCTTC
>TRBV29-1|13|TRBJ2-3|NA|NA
CSVEEIQGDTQYF
TGCAGCGTTGAAGAAATCCAGGGTGATACGCAGTATTTT
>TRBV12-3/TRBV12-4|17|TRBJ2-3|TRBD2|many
CASSLRLAAQGTDTQYF
TGTGCCAGCAGTTTAAGGCTAGCGGCTCAGGGCACAGATACGCAGTATTTT
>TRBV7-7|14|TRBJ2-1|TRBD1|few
CASSPSTGDNEQFF
TGTGCCAGCAGCCCATCGACAGGGGACAATGAGCAGTTCTTC
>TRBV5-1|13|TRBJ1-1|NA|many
CASSTGRTTEAFF
TGCGCCAGCAGCACCGGAAGAACCACTGAAGCTTTCTTT
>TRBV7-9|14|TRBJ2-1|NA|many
CASRTEFSYNEQFF
TGTGCCAGCAGAACAGAGTTCTCCTACAATGAGCAGTTCTTC
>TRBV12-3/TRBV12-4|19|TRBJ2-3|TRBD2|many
CASSLEGETSGSFVDTQYF
TGTGCCAGCAGTTTAGAGGGGGAGACTAGCGGGAGCTTCGTAGATACGCAGTATTTT
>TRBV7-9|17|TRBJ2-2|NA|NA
CASSSPSRSGNTGELFF
TGTGCCAGCAGTTCACCCTCCCGGAGCGGCAACACCGGGGAGCTGTTTTTT
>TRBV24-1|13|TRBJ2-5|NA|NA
CATSGLEQETQYF
TGTGCCACCAGTGGATTAGAACAAGAGACCCAGTACTTC
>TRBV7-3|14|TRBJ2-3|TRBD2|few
CASSPAGGTDTQYF
TGTGCCAGCAGCCCAGCGGGAGGTACAGATACGCAGTATTTT
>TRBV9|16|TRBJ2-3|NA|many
CASSATGTLLTDTQYF
TGTGCCAGCAGCGCCACCGGGACTCTACTCACAGATACGCAGTATTTT
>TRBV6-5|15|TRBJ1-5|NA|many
CASSYTGGGNQPQHF
TGTGCCAGCAGTTATACAGGCGGCGGCAATCAGCCCCAGCATTTT
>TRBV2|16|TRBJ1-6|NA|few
CASRGSAGTYNSPLHF
TGTGCCAGCAGGGGTAGTGCCGGGACATATAATTCACCCCTCCACTTT
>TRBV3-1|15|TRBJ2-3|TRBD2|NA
CASSRTSGLGDTQYF
TGTGCCAGCAGCCGTACTAGCGGTCTCGGAGATACGCAGTATTTT
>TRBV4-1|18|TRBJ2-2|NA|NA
CASSQEGLASLNTGELFF
TGCGCCAGCAGCCAAGAGGGGCTAGCCTCCCTCAACACCGGGGAGCTGTTTTTT
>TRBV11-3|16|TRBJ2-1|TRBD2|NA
CASSLSGESSYNEQFF
TGTGCCAGCAGCTTAAGCGGGGAAAGCTCCTACAATGAGCAGTTCTTC
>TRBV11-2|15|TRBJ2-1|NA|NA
CASSPSGNHYNEQFF
TGTGCCAGCAGCCCCTCCGGGAATCACTACAATGAGCAGTTCTTC
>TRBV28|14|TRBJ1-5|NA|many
CALGGGVSNQPQHF
TGCGCCTTGGGAGGTGGGGTTAGCAATCAGCCCCAGCATTTT
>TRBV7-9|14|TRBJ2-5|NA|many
CASSLENIGETQYF
TGTGCCAGCAGCTTAGAAAATATCGGAGAGACCCAGTACTTC
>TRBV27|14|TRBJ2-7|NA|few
CASSSDTGSGEQYF
TGTGCCAGCAGTTCGGACACGGGCTCCGGGGAGCAGTACTTC
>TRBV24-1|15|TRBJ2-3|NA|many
CATSDRQASTDTQYF
TGTGCCACCAGTGATCGGCAGGCAAGCACAGATACGCAGTATTTT
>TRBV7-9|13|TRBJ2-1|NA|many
CASSPNSYNEQFF
TGTGCCAGCAGCCCGAATAGTTACAATGAGCAGTTCTTC